This entry describes one T cell receptor (beta chain). This sample was included in a study of blood T cell repertoires in COVID-19. The data were produced by immunoSEQ multiplex PCR, yet TCRdb's version contains in-frame clones alone and is incomplete. This sample carries 200,000 or so clones, 79% of them seen once, and the ten largest clones take roughly 17%. The specimen sequenced was peripheral blood. The sequence derives from a man between 60 and 75 years old with active or convalescent COVID-19.

CDR3: CAWSVLWGTSGSYEQYF. For the CDR3, the DNA is TGTGCCTGGAGTGTACTATGGGGGACTAGCGGGAGTTACGAGCAGTACTTC. The chain employs TRBV30 and TRBJ2-7, with 14 nucleotides matching TRBD2. Trimming took 0 bases from V and 4 from J; bases not matched to a gene: 8. This CDR3 has 17 residues. CDR1 and CDR2 from the germline V gene are GTSNPN and SVGIG (reference sequence).